This TCR beta chain is from a study of shared clonotypes between healthy human individuals. The data were produced by immunoSEQ multiplex PCR, yet TCRdb's version contains in-frame clones alone and is incomplete. The sample lists hundreds of thousands of clones; about nine tenths were seen once. Study results and limitations: About 5% was the fraction of naive CD4 clonotypes found shared across a few donors. Expectations were that clonotype sharing among donors would be affected by sequencing depth. Clonotypes shared by all four sorted-subset donors had higher generation probabilities than non-shared clonotypes.

Recent vaccinations or acute infections were absent in the healthy HIV-negative adult donors. Concerning this clone itself: Its cognate antigen is unknown.

V shed 0 bases and J shed 2 bases, with 8 bases lying between them. CDR1 is LGHNA, CDR2 YSLEER, per germline. The CDR3 is 14 amino acids. J is TRBJ2-7 and V is TRBV4-3, with D perhaps TRBD1 (6 bases). Sequencing was carried out using memory CD8+ T cells sorted from blood. Subset in this sample: CD45RO+ cells pooled with CCR7-negative TemRA cells. The TCR comes from a man younger than 35 in good health. CDR3 bases: TGCGCCAGCAGCCAAGATGAGGGGGCCTACGAGCAGTACTTC. Encoded protein: CASSQDEGAYEQYF.